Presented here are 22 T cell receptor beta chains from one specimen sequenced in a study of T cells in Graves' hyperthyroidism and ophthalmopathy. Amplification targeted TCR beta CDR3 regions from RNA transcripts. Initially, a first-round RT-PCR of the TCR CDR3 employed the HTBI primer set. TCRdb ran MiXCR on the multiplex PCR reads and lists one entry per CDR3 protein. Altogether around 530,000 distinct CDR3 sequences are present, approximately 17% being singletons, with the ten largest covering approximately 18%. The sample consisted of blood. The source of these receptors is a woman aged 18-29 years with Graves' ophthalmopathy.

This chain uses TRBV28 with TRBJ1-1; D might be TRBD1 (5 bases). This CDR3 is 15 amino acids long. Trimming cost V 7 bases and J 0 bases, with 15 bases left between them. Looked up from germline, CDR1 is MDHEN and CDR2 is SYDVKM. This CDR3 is CASNYRRAVNTEAFF. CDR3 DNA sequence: TGTGCCAGCAATTACCGCAGGGCCGTGAACACTGAAGCTTTCTTT.

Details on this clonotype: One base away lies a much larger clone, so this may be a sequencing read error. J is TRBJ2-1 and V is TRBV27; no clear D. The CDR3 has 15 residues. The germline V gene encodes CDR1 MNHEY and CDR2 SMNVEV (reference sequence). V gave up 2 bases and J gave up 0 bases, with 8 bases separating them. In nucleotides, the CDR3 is TGTGCCAGCAGTTTAGTGCCCCACTCCTACAATGAGCAGTTCTTC. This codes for CASSLVPHSYNEQFF.

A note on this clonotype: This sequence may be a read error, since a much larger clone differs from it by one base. The CDR3 loop is CASSSLMNTGELFF. The DNA of the CDR3 is TGTGCCAGCAGTTCCCTCATGAACACCGGGGAGCTGTTTTTT. The chain couples TRBV28 to TRBJ2-2, with D unresolved. V lost 4 bases and J 1 base, leaving 7 bases between the germline ends. The germline CDR1 and CDR2 sequences are MDHEN and SYDVKM. This CDR3 is 14 amino acids long.

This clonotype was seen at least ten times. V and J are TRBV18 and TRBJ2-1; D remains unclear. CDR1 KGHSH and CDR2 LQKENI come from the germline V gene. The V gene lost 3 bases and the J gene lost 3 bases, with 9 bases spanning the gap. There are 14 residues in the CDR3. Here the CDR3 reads CASSPPNDYNEQFF. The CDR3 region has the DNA TGTGCCAGCTCACCGCCTAATGACTACAATGAGCAGTTCTTC.

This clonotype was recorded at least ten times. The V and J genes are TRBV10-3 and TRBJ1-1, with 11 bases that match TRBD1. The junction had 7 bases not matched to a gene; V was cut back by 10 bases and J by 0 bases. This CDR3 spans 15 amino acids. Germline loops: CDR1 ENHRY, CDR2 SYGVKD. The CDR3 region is CATARDRGMNTEAFF. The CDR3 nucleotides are TGTGCCACGGCCAGGGACAGGGGGATGAACACTGAAGCTTTCTTT.

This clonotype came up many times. In nucleotides, the CDR3 is TGTGCCACCAGCTACCAAGACAAGAACACTGAAGCTTTCTTT. Translation: CATSYQDKNTEAFF. The chain recombines TRBV15 with TRBJ1-1; no clear D gene. Trimming stripped 5 bases from V and 1 base from J, with 11 bases between. Germline CDR1 reads LNHNV; CDR2 reads YYDKDF (reference sequence). The CDR3 has 14 amino acids.

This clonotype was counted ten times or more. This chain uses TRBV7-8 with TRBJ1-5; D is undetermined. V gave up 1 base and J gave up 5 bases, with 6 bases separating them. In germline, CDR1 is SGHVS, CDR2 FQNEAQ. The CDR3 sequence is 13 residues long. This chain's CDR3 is CASSLGVHQPQHF. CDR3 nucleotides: TGTGCCAGCAGCTTAGGGGTCCATCAGCCCCAGCATTTT. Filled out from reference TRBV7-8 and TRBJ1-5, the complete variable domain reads GAGVSQSPRYKVAKRGQDVALRCDPISGHVSLFWYQQALGQGPEFLTYFQNEAQLDKSGLPSDRFFAERPEGSVSTLKIQRTQQEDSAVYLCASSLGVHQPQHFGDGTRLSIL.

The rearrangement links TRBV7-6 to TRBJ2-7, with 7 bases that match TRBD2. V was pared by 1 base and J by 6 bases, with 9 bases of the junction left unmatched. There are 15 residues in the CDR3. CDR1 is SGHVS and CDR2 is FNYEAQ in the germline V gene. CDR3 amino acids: CASSLERGGPGEQYF. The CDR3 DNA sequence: TGTGCCAGCAGCTTAGAGCGGGGAGGGCCAGGCGAGCAGTACTTC.

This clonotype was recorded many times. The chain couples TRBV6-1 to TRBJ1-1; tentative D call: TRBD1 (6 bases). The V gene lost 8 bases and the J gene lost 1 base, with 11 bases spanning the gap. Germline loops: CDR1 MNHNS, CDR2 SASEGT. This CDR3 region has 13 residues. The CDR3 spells CASGRGRNTEAFF. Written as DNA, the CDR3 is TGTGCCAGCGGTAGGGGGAGGAACACTGAAGCTTTCTTT.

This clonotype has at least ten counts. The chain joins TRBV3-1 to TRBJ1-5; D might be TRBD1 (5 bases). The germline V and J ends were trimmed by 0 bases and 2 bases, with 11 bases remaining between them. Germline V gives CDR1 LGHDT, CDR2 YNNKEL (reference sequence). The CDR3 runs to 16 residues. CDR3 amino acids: CASSQETGLGNQPQHF. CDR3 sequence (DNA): TGTGCCAGCAGCCAAGAGACGGGGCTCGGCAATCAGCCCCAGCATTTT.

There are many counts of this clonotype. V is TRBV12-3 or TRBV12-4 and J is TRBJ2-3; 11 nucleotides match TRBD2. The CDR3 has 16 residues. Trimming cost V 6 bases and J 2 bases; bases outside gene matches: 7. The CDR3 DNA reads TGTGCCAGCAGCTCACTAGCGGGGGCTTCCACAGATACGCAGTATTTT. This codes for CASSSLAGASTDTQYF.

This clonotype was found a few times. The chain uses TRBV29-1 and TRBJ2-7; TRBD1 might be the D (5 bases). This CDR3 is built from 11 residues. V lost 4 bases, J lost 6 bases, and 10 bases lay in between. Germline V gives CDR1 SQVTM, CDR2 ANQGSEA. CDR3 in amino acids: CSVVLRGEQYF. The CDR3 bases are TGCAGCGTTGTATTAAGGGGCGAGCAGTACTTC.

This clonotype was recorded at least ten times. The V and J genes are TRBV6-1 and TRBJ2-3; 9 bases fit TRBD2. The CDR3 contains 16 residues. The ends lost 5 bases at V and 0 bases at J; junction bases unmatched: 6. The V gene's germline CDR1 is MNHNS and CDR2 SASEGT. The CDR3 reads CASSSISGRSTDTQYF. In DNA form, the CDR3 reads TGTGCCAGCAGTTCCATAAGCGGGAGGAGCACAGATACGCAGTATTTT.

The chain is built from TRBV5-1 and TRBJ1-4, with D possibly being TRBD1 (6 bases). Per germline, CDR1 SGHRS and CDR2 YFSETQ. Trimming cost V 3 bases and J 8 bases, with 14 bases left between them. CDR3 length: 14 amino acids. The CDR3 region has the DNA TGCGCCAGCAGCTATACAGGGACCGGGGAAAAACTGTTTTTT. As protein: CASSYTGTGEKLFF.

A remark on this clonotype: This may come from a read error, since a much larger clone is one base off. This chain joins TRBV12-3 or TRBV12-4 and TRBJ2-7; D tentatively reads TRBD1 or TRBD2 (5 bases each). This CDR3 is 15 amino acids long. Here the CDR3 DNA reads TGTGACAGCAGACCGGGACGGATCGCAGGGAACGAGCAGTACTTC. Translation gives CDSRPGRIAGNEQYF.

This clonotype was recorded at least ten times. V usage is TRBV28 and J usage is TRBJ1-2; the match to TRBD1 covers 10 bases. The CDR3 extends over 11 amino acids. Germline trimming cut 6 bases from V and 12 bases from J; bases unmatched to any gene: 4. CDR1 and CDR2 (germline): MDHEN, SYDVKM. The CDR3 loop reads CASSGTGADTF. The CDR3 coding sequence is TGTGCCAGCAGCGGGACAGGGGCTGACACCTTC.

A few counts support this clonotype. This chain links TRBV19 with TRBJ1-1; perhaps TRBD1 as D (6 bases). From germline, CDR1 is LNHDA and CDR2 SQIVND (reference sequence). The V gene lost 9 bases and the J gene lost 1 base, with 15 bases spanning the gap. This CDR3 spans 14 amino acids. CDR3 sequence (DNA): TGTGCCAGCGAATCAGGGGCCTGGAACACTGAAGCTTTCTTT. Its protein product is CASESGAWNTEAFF.

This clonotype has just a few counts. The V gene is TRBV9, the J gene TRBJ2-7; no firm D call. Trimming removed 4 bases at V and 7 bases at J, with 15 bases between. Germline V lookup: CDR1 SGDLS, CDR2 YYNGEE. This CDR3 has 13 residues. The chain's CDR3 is CASSPRGRREQYF. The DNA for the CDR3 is TGTGCCAGCAGCCCCCGAGGAAGAAGGGAGCAGTACTTC. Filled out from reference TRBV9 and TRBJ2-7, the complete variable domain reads DSGVTQTPKHLITATGQRVTLRCSPRSGDLSVYWYQQSLDQGLQFLIQYYNGEERAKGNILERFSAQQFPDLHSELNLSSLELGDSALYFCASSPRGRREQYFGPGTRLTVT.

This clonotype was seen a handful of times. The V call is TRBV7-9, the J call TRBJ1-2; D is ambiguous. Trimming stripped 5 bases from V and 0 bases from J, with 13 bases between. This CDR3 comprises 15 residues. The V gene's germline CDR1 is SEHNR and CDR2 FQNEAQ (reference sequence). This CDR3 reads CASSPGEDTNYGYTF. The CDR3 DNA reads TGTGCCAGCAGCCCCGGGGAGGATACTAACTATGGCTACACCTTC.

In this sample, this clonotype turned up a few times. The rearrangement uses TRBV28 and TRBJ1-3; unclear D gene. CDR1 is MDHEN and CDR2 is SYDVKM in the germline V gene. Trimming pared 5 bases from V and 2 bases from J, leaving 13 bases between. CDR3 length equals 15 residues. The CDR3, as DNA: TGTGCCAGCAGTCCCTGGCCGGGGACTGGAAACACCATATATTTT. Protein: CASSPWPGTGNTIYF.

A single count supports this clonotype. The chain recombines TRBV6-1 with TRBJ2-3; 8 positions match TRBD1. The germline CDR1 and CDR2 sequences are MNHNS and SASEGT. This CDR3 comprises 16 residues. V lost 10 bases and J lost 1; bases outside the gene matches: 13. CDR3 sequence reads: CAINAPDRDGTDTQYF. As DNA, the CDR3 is TGTGCCATCAATGCCCCGGACAGGGACGGCACAGATACGCAGTATTTT.

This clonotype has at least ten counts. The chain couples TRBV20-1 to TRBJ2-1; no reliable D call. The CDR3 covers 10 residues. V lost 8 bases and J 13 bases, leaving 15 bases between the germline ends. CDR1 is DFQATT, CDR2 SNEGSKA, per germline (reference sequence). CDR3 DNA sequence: TGCAGTCCTAAGACGGATCTACAGTTCTTC. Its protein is CSPKTDLQFF.